This is a list of T cell receptor beta chains from one sample in a study of cytomegalovirus exposure and HLA in healthy donors. Clones were read by immunoSEQ multiplex PCR, and TCRdb kept only the in-frame ones, dropping some. The repertoire has tens of thousands of clones, 80% to 95% of them found once; the top ten carry 3.6%. The sample taken for sequencing was PBMCs. Receptors originate from a woman aged 30 to 39 in good health and CMV-seronegative. Both conserved end residues are part of each CDR3. Not every row has a clone size; where given, it reads once, few, many or a size class.

size,J,V,CDR3
-,TRBJ1-3,TRBV6-5,CASSRRETSGNTIYF
-,TRBJ1-5,TRBV7-2,CASSQTSINQPQHF
-,TRBJ1-1,TRBV11-3,CASSLWRDTEAFF
-,TRBJ2-1,TRBV11-2,CASSLALYTSDEQFF
-,TRBJ1-2,TRBV28,CASSFISGGNYGYTF
once,TRBJ2-7,TRBV4-1,CASSQTSGASYEQYF
-,TRBJ2-7,TRBV7-6,CASSSGLARGPYYEQYF
once,TRBJ1-4,TRBV19,CASSILGGEKLFF
-,TRBJ1-6,TRBV4-1,CASSQDLTTPNSPLHF
-,TRBJ2-1,TRBV30,CARRLAQNSYNEQFF
-,TRBJ1-2,TRBV28,CASSSPRLTAANYGYTF
-,TRBJ1-2,TRBV9,CASRDGQWNYGYTF
-,TRBJ1-1,TRBV5-1,CASSASNTEAFF
few,TRBJ2-7,TRBV6-8,CASSYWVAGTIVSYEQYF
-,TRBJ1-3,TRBV6-6,CASTGPTVWRNTIYF
-,TRBJ1-1,TRBV19,CASRIRGLTEAFF
-,TRBJ2-1,TRBV5-1,CASSLAGQGTYNEQFF
once,TRBJ2-7,TRBV11-2,CASSLSRDRPYEQYF
-,TRBJ1-2,TRBV6-4,CASPSQGASNYGYTF
-,TRBJ1-4,TRBV19,CASSKARDSEKLFF
-,TRBJ2-4,TRBV4-2,CASSLSSGTSGWLNIQYF
-,TRBJ2-7,TRBV6-6,CASRQGSSYEQYF
-,TRBJ2-1,TRBV7-3,CASSLGGDSYNEQFF
-,TRBJ1-1,TRBV28,CASSAVLAEAFF
once,TRBJ2-1,TRBV11-3,CASSAGLAGGSYNEQFF
-,TRBJ1-1,TRBV5-5,CASTFSVQGAPGPSAEAFF
-,TRBJ1-2,TRBV6-5,CASRSPFNYGYTF
-,TRBJ2-5,TRBV14,CASSPRQGGETQYF
-,TRBJ1-3,TRBV5-1,CASSFGSQGTIYF
-,TRBJ1-1,TRBV29-1,CSVESRENTEAFF
few,TRBJ1-5,TRBV7-2,CASSLGGGGQPQHF
-,TRBJ2-1,TRBV5-1,CASGGGQVLDEQFF
once,TRBJ2-5,TRBV5-1,CASSPLAGNQETQYF
-,TRBJ2-3,TRBV4-2,CASSPGGEGSTDTQYF
once,TRBJ2-5,TRBV6-5,CASSYSPTAPLKTQYF
medium-sized,TRBJ2-7,TRBV21-1,CASRRDWHYEQYF
-,TRBJ2-7,TRBV29-1,CSVELDRGGEQYF
-,TRBJ1-1,TRBV27,CASTQQGNTEAFF
-,TRBJ2-1,TRBV28,CASSSSASGSSYNEQFF
-,TRBJ2-1,TRBV27,CASSPTSGRGVVNEQFF
-,TRBJ2-1,TRBV6-6,CASSYSPGGNEQFF
-,TRBJ2-5,TRBV7-9,CASSRGAYQETQYF
-,TRBJ1-4,TRBV7-4,CASSLKGKGERVSNEKLFF
-,TRBJ2-3,TRBV10-3,CAISELGPTDTQYF
-,TRBJ2-2,TRBV9,CASSVTVAGGSGELFF
-,TRBJ1-5,TRBV7-2,CASSPGLSGSFSNQPQHF
-,TRBJ1-5,TRBV6-1,CASSEAGRVSQPQHF
-,TRBJ1-5,TRBV10-2,CASSESGAPSGQPQHF
-,TRBJ2-7,TRBV28,CASGGAQIEQYF
-,TRBJ1-1,TRBV19,CASSSGVSGTEAFF
-,TRBJ2-2,TRBV5-4,CASSPRTTGAGELFF